Here is one TCR beta chain with its context. What it binds is not known. Template material for amplifying TCR beta CDR3 regions consisted of RNA transcripts. First-round RT-PCR targeting the TCR CDR3 was performed with the HTBI primer set. TCRdb reanalysed the multiplex PCR reads using MiXCR and keeps one entry per CDR3 protein. The table has around 420,000 distinct CDR3 sequences, roughly an eighth seen once. The germline V and J ends were trimmed by 6 bases and 6 bases, with 13 bases remaining between them. The CDR3 loop spans 13 amino acids. The germline CDR1 and CDR2 sequences are SGDLS and YYNGEE. The source of the sample is a study of T cells in Graves' hyperthyroidism and ophthalmopathy. Study-wide results and caveats: For ophthalmopathy, model prediction preceded onset by a median 6.5 months.

Those with hyperthyroidism were 18 to 65 years old, newly diagnosed, and ill for under 2 months. About 10 ml fresh peripheral blood yielded the PBMCs. The clonotype comes from a woman aged 18-29 years with Graves' hyperthyroidism. V and J are TRBV9 and TRBJ2-1; D tentatively reads TRBD1 or TRBD2 (5 bases each). The material sequenced was blood. The CDR3 protein is CASTGPGTNEQFF. The CDR3 DNA follows: TGTGCCAGCACCGGACCGGGGACCAATGAGCAGTTCTTC.